The next 7 T cell receptor beta chains were all read from a single sample in a study of vaccination and CD4 T cells after COVID-19. No antigen is known for these receptors. The Oncomine TCR Beta short-read assay was applied to DNA of cultured CD4+ T cells. TCRdb reprocessed the PCR reads via MiXCR and lists one record per CDR3 protein. The table has 5,500 to 6,500 distinct CDR3 sequences, 25% to 35% seen once; the top ten hold approximately 17%. Treatment specified: approximately 10-day PBMC culture with coronavirus spike peptide pools or control peptides (ViraFEST assay). Prior to the COVID-19 pandemic (2011-2018), the unexposed donor's CD4+ T cells were collected. Sequenced: CD4+ T cells from blood, cultured in vitro. Receptors were obtained from a human donor in good health.

The rearrangement links TRBV20-1 to TRBJ2-7; TRBD2 matches at 10 bases. V dropped 2 bases and J dropped 3; count of bases not matched to a gene: 4. This CDR3 region has 14 residues. Germline assignment: CDR1 DFQATT and CDR2 SNEGSKA (reference sequence). CDR3 region: CSARSLAGVYEQYF. CDR3 nucleotide sequence: TGCAGTGCTAGAAGCCTAGCGGGGGTCTACGAGCAGTACTTC.

The DNA for the CDR3 is TGTGCCAGTAGTTCCGGGTTGAACACTGAAGCTTTCTTT. Encoded protein: CASSSGLNTEAFF. The chain links TRBV19 to TRBJ1-1; D unresolved. CDR1 is LNHDA and CDR2 is SQIVND in the germline V gene (reference sequence). The V gene lost 5 bases and the J gene lost 0 bases, with 7 bases spanning the gap. The CDR3 is 13 amino acids.

This clonotype qualifies as large. The chain links TRBV6-4 to TRBJ2-1; 11 positions match TRBD2. Germline values: CDR1 MRHNA, CDR2 SNTAGT. V shed 0 bases and J 6 bases; nucleotides not matched to a gene: 1. The CDR3 length is 15 residues. The CDR3 protein is CASSDSSGGANEQFF. CDR3 DNA: TGTGCCAGCAGTGACTCTAGCGGGGGGGCCAATGAGCAGTTCTTC.

There are a few counts of this clonotype. The J gene is TRBJ1-1, the V gene TRBV20-1; TRBD1 is a possible D gene (6 bases). Germline V gene sequence: CDR1 DFQATT, CDR2 SNEGSKA (reference sequence). The CDR3 runs 20 residues. Deletions cut 4 bases from V and 3 bases from J, with 33 bases between. In nucleotides, the CDR3 is TGCAGTGCTAAACCAAGCCTGATTCCGGCCCCGACAGGACACCACACTGAAGCTTTCTTT. As protein: CSAKPSLIPAPTGHHTEAFF.

This clonotype was detected a few times. V and J are TRBV6-5 and TRBJ2-2, with D maybe TRBD1 (6 bases). Trimming left V 2 bases short and J 4 bases short, with 8 bases between. The CDR3 contains 14 residues. Germline lookup yields CDR1 MNHEY and CDR2 SVGAGI. For the CDR3, the DNA is TGTGCCAGCAGTTACACAGGGCTCACCGGGGAGCTGTTTTTT. Translated, it gives CASSYTGLTGELFF.

The rearrangement uses TRBV6-4 and TRBJ2-5; tentatively, D is TRBD1 (5 bases). The germline V gene has CDR1 MRHNA and CDR2 SNTAGT. The CDR3 contains 13 residues. Trimming took off 4 bases at V and 1 base at J, with 7 bases between the two ends. The CDR3 spells CASSATAQETQYF. The CDR3 DNA follows: TGTGCCAGCAGTGCGACAGCCCAAGAGACCCAGTACTTC.

The DNA of the CDR3 is TGTGCCAGCAGCTTAGGACTAGCAACCGGGGAGCTGTTTTTT. Residues: CASSLGLATGELFF. The gene calls are TRBV7-2 and TRBJ2-2; 7 positions match TRBD2. The germline gives CDR1 SGHTA, CDR2 FQGNSA. This CDR3 has 14 amino acids. After removal of 1 base from V and 5 bases from J, the junction contained 1 base not matched to a gene. Based on the CDR3 plus reference TRBV7-2 and TRBJ2-2, the full variable domain is GAGVSQSPSNKVTEKGKDVELRCDPISGHTALYWYRQSLGQGLEFLIYFQGNSAPDKSGLPSDRFSAERTGGSVSTLTIQRTQQEDSAVYLCASSLGLATGELFFGEGSRLTVL.